This T cell receptor beta chain is from a study of OX40 agonist ivuxolimab in advanced cancers. Study at large: Clinicians treated patients with ivuxolimab, an agonistic anti-OX40 (CD134) antibody. Three dose-escalation patients had partial responses: one with hepatocellular carcinoma and two with cutaneous melanoma. Study-level findings and limits: Also present in some nonresponders was a low level of normalized T-cell clonal expansion.

The table came from immunoSEQ multiplex PCR; TCRdb's copy has only in-frame clones and leaves some out. The table includes almost 80,000 clones, roughly four fifths detected once. This clone was found a few times. No antigen is known for it. This sequence was found in an adult with an advanced solid tumor such as melanoma, head and neck, liver or kidney cancer. The sample consisted of CD4+ or CD8+ T cells sorted from blood, taken in a trial of the OX40 agonist ivuxolimab.

The CDR3 sequence: CASSLGVIRTNEKLFF. The CDR3 DNA reads TGTGCCAGCAGTTTAGGCGTGATTCGTACTAATGAAAAACTGTTTTTT. The genes are TRBV28 and TRBJ1-4; no reliable D call. The CDR3 loop spans 16 amino acids. CDR1 is MDHEN and CDR2 is SYDVKM in the germline V gene. Between the trimmed V and J ends, which lost 2 bases and 2 bases, there was a span of 12 bases.